This T cell receptor beta chain originates from a study of cytomegalovirus exposure and HLA in healthy donors. On the study more broadly: Within the Caucasian-associated ancestry cluster were 65% to 85% of the roughly 400 genotyped donors.

The study's findings and limits: A likely sequencing artifact accounted for one observed cluster of highly shared sequence variants.

Primers: 60 Vbeta forward and 13 Jbeta reverse. Only in-frame clones appear in the TCRdb table, and some are missing; sequencing was by immunoSEQ multiplex PCR. This sample carries about 100,000 clones, about 81% of them seen once, and the ten largest clones take 10%. V lost 1 base to trimming and J lost 5 bases; unmatched junction nucleotides: 4. The CDR3 is 14 amino acids. Looked up from germline, CDR1 is LNHNV and CDR2 is YYDKDF (reference sequence). About this clone itself: Its antigen is undetermined.

The sequenced sample consisted of PBMCs. The TCR sequence derives from a man in his forties or fifties in good health and CMV-seronegative. The genes are TRBV15 and TRBJ1-1, with 7 bases aligning to TRBD1. The CDR3, as DNA: TGTGCCACCAGCAGAGGCCGGGGACAGACTGAAGCTTTCTTT. Its protein is CATSRGRGQTEAFF.